This T cell receptor beta chain was found in a study of T cell repertoires in cytomegalovirus infection. Study background: From public TCR beta signatures came an indication of both CMV infection and matching HLA type.

To note about this clonotype: Its antigen is unidentified.

The study's findings and limits: In two of eight donors, the top clonotype was HLA-C-restricted CMV-specific.

The CDR3 covers 16 residues. Trimming pared 0 bases from V and 5 bases from J, leaving 14 bases between. TCRdb reanalysed the reads using MiXCR and keeps one entry per CDR3 protein. The sample carries under 350,000 distinct CDR3 sequences, over 7.5% recorded once. The sequence came from a human donor in good health (CMV status not recorded). Some clones in this sample may be carry-over from other donors' samples. V and J are TRBV23-1 and TRBJ1-5, with D possibly TRBD1 on 5 matching bases. TRBV23-1 is flagged as an ORF with uncertain function. The specimen was PBMCs. CDR3 coding DNA: TGCGCCAGCAGTCAATCAGAGGCCAGGGTTTATCAGCCCCAGCATTTT. Translating gives CASSQSEARVYQPQHF.